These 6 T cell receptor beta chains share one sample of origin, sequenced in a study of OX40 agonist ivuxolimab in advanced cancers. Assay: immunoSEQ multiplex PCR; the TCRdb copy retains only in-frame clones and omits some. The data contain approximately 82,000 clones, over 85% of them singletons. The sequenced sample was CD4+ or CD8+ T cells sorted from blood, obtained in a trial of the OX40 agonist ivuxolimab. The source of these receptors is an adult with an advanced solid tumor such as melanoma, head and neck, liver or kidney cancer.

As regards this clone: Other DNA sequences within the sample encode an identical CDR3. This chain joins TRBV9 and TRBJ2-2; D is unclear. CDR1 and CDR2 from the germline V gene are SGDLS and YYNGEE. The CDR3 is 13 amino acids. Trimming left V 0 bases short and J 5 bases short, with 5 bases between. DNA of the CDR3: TGTGCCAGCAGCGTAGATCTAACCGGGGAGCTGTTTTTT. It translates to CASSVDLTGELFF.

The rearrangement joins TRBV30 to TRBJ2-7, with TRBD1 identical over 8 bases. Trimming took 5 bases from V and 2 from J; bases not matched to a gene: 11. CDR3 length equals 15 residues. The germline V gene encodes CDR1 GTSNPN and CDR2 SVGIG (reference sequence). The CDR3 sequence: CAWGYPDRVTYEQYF. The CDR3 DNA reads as TGTGCCTGGGGCTACCCGGACAGGGTAACCTACGAGCAGTACTTC.

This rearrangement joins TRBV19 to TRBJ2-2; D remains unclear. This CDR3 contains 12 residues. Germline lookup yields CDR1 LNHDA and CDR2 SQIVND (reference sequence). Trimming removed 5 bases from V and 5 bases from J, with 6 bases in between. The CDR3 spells CASSWGTGELFF. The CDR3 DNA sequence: TGTGCCAGTAGTTGGGGAACCGGGGAGCTGTTTTTT.

CDR3 nucleotide sequence: TGTGCCAGCAGCTTGGAAATAGCGGGAGATCCGTTCTTC. This sequence encodes CASSLEIAGDPFF. This chain uses TRBV5-4 with TRBJ2-1; 9 bases fit TRBD2. CDR1 is SGHNT, CDR2 YYREEE, per germline (reference sequence). This CDR3 region has 13 residues. The J segment lost 15 bases and the V segment lost 0 bases, leaving 7 bases of the junction unmatched. Combining the CDR3 with reference TRBV5-4 and TRBJ2-1 gives the whole variable domain ETGVTQSPTHLIKTRGQQVTLRCSSQSGHNTVSWYQQALGQGPQFIFQYYREEENGRGNFPPRFSGLQFPNYSSELNVNALELDDSALYLCASSLEIAGDPFFGPGTRLTVL.

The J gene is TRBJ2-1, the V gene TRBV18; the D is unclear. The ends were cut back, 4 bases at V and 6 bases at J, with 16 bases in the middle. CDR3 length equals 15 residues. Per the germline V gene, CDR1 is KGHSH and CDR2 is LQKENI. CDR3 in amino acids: CASSQGPKASNEQFF. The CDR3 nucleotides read TGTGCCAGCTCACAAGGGCCCAAGGCGTCCAATGAGCAGTTCTTC.

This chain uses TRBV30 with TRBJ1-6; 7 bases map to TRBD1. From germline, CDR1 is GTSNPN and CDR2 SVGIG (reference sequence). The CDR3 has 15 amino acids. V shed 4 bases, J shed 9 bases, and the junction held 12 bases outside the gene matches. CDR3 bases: TGTGCCTGGACGTTCCGGGACAGATTTACTTCACCCCTCCACTTT. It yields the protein CAWTFRDRFTSPLHF.